This T cell receptor beta chain was found in a study of blood T cell repertoires in COVID-19 (dated by TCRdb to 2018 to 2021). In the study overall: Samples covering the acute and convalescent phases of COVID-19 were provided by collaborators in the United States, Italy and Spain. The prospective study material was composed of cDNA or gDNA derived from T cells, B-cell-depleted T cells, or PBMCs. Subjects who had been exposed to COVID-19, were actively infected with it, or had recovered from it provided the deeply sampled blood TCRbeta repertoires that made up the dataset. The repertoires were released in a freely available public database intended as a resource for research on the immune response to SARS-CoV-2. The samples were drawn from the first 160 participants of the ongoing ImmuneRACE study and from roughly 1,300 subjects provided by 6 global collaborators. Sample metadata almost always included a de-identified subject ID, COVID-19 status, age in years and sex. HLA class I and class II types, where available, came from metadata supplied by the sample provider rather than from assay-based typing.

Participants in the prospective study were aged roughly 18 to 100 years, lived in over 20 United States geographic areas, and enrolled through a virtual design. In the prospective study, cohorts were assigned on the basis of participant-reported clinical history obtained from a screening survey and a study questionnaire. Recovered participants in ImmuneRACE Cohort 3 were defined by two consecutive negative NP/OP PCR tests, clearance by a healthcare professional, or resolution of symptoms. In the prospective study, mobile phlebotomists collected whole blood, serum and a nasopharyngeal or oropharyngeal swab from each participant. Participants in the prospective study had the option to provide additional blood draws and questionnaires over an approximately 2-month period. Before DNA extraction, prospective study blood samples were shipped either frozen or at room temperature. TCRbeta CDR3 regions were amplified from genomic DNA using the immunoSEQ Assay, a bias-controlled multiplex PCR. In the paper's pipeline: Within the assay, amplification of reference gene primers was used to estimate how many nucleated cells each sample contained. Sequence reads were collapsed and filtered to measure the absolute abundance of every unique TCRbeta CDR3 rearrangement. Productive Simpson clonality was computed per sample as the square root of Simpson's diversity index over productive rearrangements. TCRdb holds this immuneACCESS table with in-frame rearrangements only. Some clones are missing; in checked studies, unresolved V genes explain under half, and the rest has no known cause. D and trimming come from the DNA, and the V and J calls and clone size come from that table. In this sample the table shows about 270,000 clones, 75% to 90% of which occur a single time. The ten largest clones add up to roughly 2.5% of the sample.

The paper as a whole reports these results and caveats: Clinical and demographic metadata were provided uncurated, with the amount varying by source and participant.

CDR1 SGHRS and CDR2 YFSETQ are derived from the germline V gene. For this chain, trimming is 3 bases at the V end and 5 bases at the J end, and the number of junction bases without a gene match is 2. Taken from cysteine to phenylalanine, the CDR3 has 15 residues. The DNA shown is the 45-base CDR3, in frame from base 1. Concerning this clone itself: The antigen it recognizes is unknown. No much larger clone is present one base from it, and per-base qualities are unavailable. The sample carries other DNA sequences with the same CDR3.

The chain is encoded by TRBV5-1 joined to TRBJ2-1; TRBD2 fits 13 bases in the junction. This receptor was obtained from a woman aged 18-35 years who had recovered from COVID-19. The sequenced material came from PBMCs or T cells enriched from blood (not recorded which). The CDR3 amino acid sequence is: CASSSGLAGDNEQFF. The bases read TGCGCCAGCAGCTCAGGACTAGCGGGGGACAATGAGCAGTTCTTC.